The text below deals with one T cell receptor (beta chain). The antigen remains undetermined. Compared with germline, one end of the junction differs, possibly owing to a read error. The CDR3 runs to 16 residues. CDR1 is SGHRS, CDR2 YFSETQ, per germline. Semi-nested PCR with Nested Universal Primer A followed constant-region reverse priming of full-length variable regions. In TCRdb, the 5' RACE reads were re-called with MiXCR into one record per CDR3 protein. This sample has under 65,000 distinct CDR3 sequences, with around 20% found just once. Whole-study findings and limits: Tumor Treg TCRs overlapped most with tumor naive CD4+ cells.

Tregs were sorted as CD4+CD25+CD127-/low cells. The V gene is TRBV5-1, the J gene TRBJ2-1, with TRBD2 matching over 7 bases. The TCR was taken from a female donor with breast cancer. Sequences were obtained from tumor-infiltrating Tregs sorted from the breast tumor. Written as DNA, the CDR3 is TGCGCCAGCAGTAGACTAGCTAGAAGCTCCTACAATGAGCAGTCCTTC. As protein: CASSRLARSSYNEQSF.